This T cell receptor beta chain was observed in a study of blood T cell repertoires in COVID-19. The CDR3 consists of 17 residues. CDR1 is MGHRA and CDR2 is YSYEKL in the germline V gene. The ends lost 0 bases at V and 4 bases at J; junction bases unmatched: 12. Sequencing was performed with immunoSEQ multiplex PCR; in TCRdb, only in-frame clones are kept and a portion is missing. The sample has about 290,000 clones; around four fifths are singletons. This chain links TRBV4-1 with TRBJ2-7, with TRBD1 matching over 7 bases. This receptor was taken from a woman in her fifties or sixties with active or convalescent COVID-19. Sequences were obtained from peripheral blood. This CDR3 reads CASSQDAGQVFAYEQYF. The CDR3 coding sequence is TGCGCCAGCAGCCAAGATGCCGGACAGGTTTTCGCGTACGAGCAGTACTTC.